What follows is one T cell receptor (beta chain) and its context. This specimen comes from a study of glioma-infiltrating T cells after dendritic cell vaccination. Study at large: Patients had newly diagnosed or recurrent glioblastoma and received dendritic cell vaccines. Monocyte-derived dendritic cells, cultured 7 to 8 days with IL-4 and GM-CSF, were pulsed with autologous tumor lysate.

Sequencing used immunoSEQ multiplex PCR; TCRdb keeps in-frame clones, though not all of them. The repertoire holds 100,000 to 120,000 clones, with 85% to 90% as singletons. Time point here: after dendritic cell vaccination, including at tumor progression/relapse. No glioblastoma patient carried an isocitrate dehydrogenase mutation. The length of the CDR3 is 16 residues. With 2 bases clipped from V and 7 bases from J, the junction kept 6 bases outside the gene matches. From germline, CDR1 is MNHNS and CDR2 SASEGT. The chain carries TRBV6-1 and TRBJ1-6; 9 nucleotides agree with TRBD1. This material consisted of blood, taken after dendritic cell vaccination. The origin of this receptor is a human donor with glioblastoma. This chain's CDR3 is CASSELGQGTNSPLHF. CDR3 DNA sequence: TGTGCCAGCAGTGAATTAGGACAGGGGACGAATTCACCCCTCCACTTT.